The 17 T cell receptor beta chains given below trace back to one sample, sequenced in a study of T-cell memory formation after mild COVID-19. TCRdb called the 5' RACE reads again in MiXCR, with one record for every CDR3 protein. The sample includes 550,000 to 650,000 distinct CDR3 sequences, roughly a sixth of them seen just once. The sample consisted of PBMCs or a T cell subset sorted from them (not recorded which). The receptors were gathered from an adult woman who had mild COVID-19 (a few samples of this study predate the infection). Cell type and time point are not known.

The rearrangement links TRBV12-3 or TRBV12-4 to TRBJ1-1; D gene ambiguous. V dropped 6 bases and J dropped 0 bases, with 14 bases sitting between them. This CDR3 is built from 15 residues. The CDR3 spells CASSNPGRMNTEAFF. The DNA of the CDR3 is TGTGCCAGCAGCAATCCTGGACGGATGAACACTGAAGCTTTCTTT.

The chain uses TRBV29-1 and TRBJ1-2; D is uncertain. Between the trimmed V and J ends, which lost 3 bases and 2 bases, there was a span of 10 bases. The germline V gene has CDR1 SQVTM and CDR2 ANQGSEA. This CDR3 is 13 amino acids long. The CDR3 DNA sequence: TGCAGCGTTGACGCTCGGGTGAACTATGGCTACACCTTC. Protein product: CSVDARVNYGYTF.

The table lists this clonotype with a few counts. The V and J genes are TRBV5-1 and TRBJ2-5; D is unresolved. Germline V lookup: CDR1 SGHRS, CDR2 YFSETQ. The germline V and J ends were trimmed by 0 bases and 5 bases, with 17 bases remaining between them. This CDR3 region has 16 residues. In DNA form, the CDR3 reads TGCGCCAGCAGCTTGGAAGGCTCCGCGAAGTGGGAGACCCAGTACTTC. Protein product: CASSLEGSAKWETQYF.

This clonotype was detected only a few times. The CDR3 nucleotides are TGTGCCAGCCTCCTTTTTGGAGGGGGCGTAGAGACCCAGTACTTC. Translating gives CASLLFGGGVETQYF. This sequence joins TRBV12-3 or TRBV12-4 and TRBJ2-5, with D possibly matching TRBD1 (7 bases). V was cut by 8 bases and J by 4 bases, with 20 bases left in between. The CDR3 totals 15 residues.

V and J are TRBV5-6 and TRBJ2-1; the D is unclear. Looked up from germline, CDR1 is SGHDT and CDR2 is YYEEEE. The CDR3 runs to 15 residues. Trimming pared 1 base from V and 6 bases from J, leaving 14 bases between. The CDR3 is CASSLFFGRFNEQFF. CDR3 nucleotide sequence: TGTGCCAGCAGCTTGTTTTTCGGACGCTTCAATGAGCAGTTCTTC. Full variable domain (rest looked up from reference TRBV5-6 and TRBJ2-1): DAGVTQSPTHLIKTRGQQVTLRCSPKSGHDTVSWYQQALGQGPQFIFQYYEEEERQRGNFPDRFSGHQFPNYSSELNVNALLLGDSALYLCASSLFFGRFNEQFFGPGTRLTVL.

This chain joins TRBV6-5 and TRBJ2-2, with TRBD1 matching 8 bases. This CDR3 has 14 residues. The V segment lost 3 bases and the J segment 4 bases; nucleotides outside the gene matches: 1. The germline CDR1 and CDR2 sequences are MNHEY and SVGAGI. Here the CDR3 reads CASSYDRGTGELFF. Here the CDR3 DNA reads TGTGCCAGCAGTTATGACAGGGGCACCGGGGAGCTGTTTTTT.

This sequence joins TRBV7-9 and TRBJ1-2; 8 positions agree with TRBD1. The CDR3 has 13 residues. V shed 2 bases, J shed 12 bases, and the junction held 8 bases outside the gene matches. Per germline, CDR1 SEHNR and CDR2 FQNEAQ (reference sequence). This chain's CDR3 is CASSLTTGDANTF. The DNA of the CDR3 is TGTGCCAGCAGCTTAACGACAGGGGACGCTAACACCTTC.

The CDR3 is CASTPSGVRETQYF. CDR3 nucleotides: TGTGCCAGCACCCCCTCAGGGGTGAGGGAGACCCAGTACTTC. This rearrangement joins TRBV12-3 or TRBV12-4 to TRBJ2-5, with D possibly TRBD1 on 6 matching bases. The CDR3 totals 14 residues. Trimming removed 7 bases at V and 5 bases at J, with 17 bases between.

The gene calls are TRBV18 and TRBJ2-7; D might be TRBD1 or TRBD2, each matching 5 bases. V lost 2 bases and J 1 base, leaving 18 bases between the germline ends. There are 17 residues in the CDR3. The germline V gene has CDR1 KGHSH and CDR2 LQKENI. For the CDR3, the DNA is TGTGCCAGCTCACCAAGGCAGATCGGGACGGCTTCCTACGAGCAGTACTTC. Amino acid sequence: CASSPRQIGTASYEQYF.

The genes are TRBV29-1 and TRBJ1-2, with D maybe TRBD1 (5 bases). The CDR3 totals 15 residues. Trimming left V 4 bases short and J 6 bases short, with 21 bases between. Per germline, CDR1 SQVTM and CDR2 ANQGSEA. The CDR3 reads CSVAILGGASDGYTF. CDR3 in DNA: TGCAGCGTTGCGATCCTCGGTGGGGCATCGGATGGCTACACCTTC.

This clonotype occurred once. The gene calls are TRBV20-1 and TRBJ1-3; 7 nucleotides agree with TRBD1. Germline V CDR1 and CDR2: DFQATT, SNEGSKA (reference sequence). The CDR3 contains 14 residues. V shed 3 bases and J 4 bases; nucleotides not matched to a gene: 6. The CDR3 coding sequence is TGCAGTGCTAGTAAAGGGGGCTCGGGAAACACCATATATTTT. The encoded protein is CSASKGGSGNTIYF.

The chain uses TRBV5-6 and TRBJ1-2, with D maybe TRBD1 (6 bases). V gave up 0 bases and J gave up 4 bases, with 13 bases separating them. The CDR3 covers 15 residues. Looked up from germline, CDR1 is SGHDT and CDR2 is YYEEEE. CDR3 protein: CASSLVGALIYGYTF. Here the CDR3 DNA reads TGTGCCAGCAGCTTGGTGGGGGCCCTCATCTATGGCTACACCTTC.

This clonotype has just a few counts. This chain joins TRBV3-1 and TRBJ1-5; 8 bases map to TRBD1. CDR3 length: 17 residues. Trimming removed 0 bases from V and 5 bases from J; junction bases left unmatched: 9. Germline assignment: CDR1 LGHDT and CDR2 YNNKEL (reference sequence). The CDR3 DNA follows: TGTGCCAGCAGCCAAGATGCCGGACAGGGTGGCGATCAGCCCCAGCATTTT. It specifies CASSQDAGQGGDQPQHF. The full variable domain, rest sourced from reference TRBV3-1 and TRBJ1-5, is DTAVSQTPKYLVTQMGNDKSIKCEQNLGHDTMYWYKQDSKKFLKIMFSYNNKELIINETVPNRFSPKSPDKAHLNLHINSLELGDSAVYFCASSQDAGQGGDQPQHFGDGTRLSIL.

The chain combines TRBV15 with TRBJ2-5; either TRBD1 or TRBD2 may fit D (5 bases each). The germline V and J ends were trimmed by 0 bases and 0 bases, with 14 bases remaining between them. Germline-derived CDR1 and CDR2 are LNHNV and YYDKDF (reference sequence). This CDR3 is built from 17 residues. The CDR3: CATSRDFSGRYQETQYF. In DNA, the CDR3 is TGTGCCACCAGCAGAGATTTTTCGGGACGGTACCAAGAGACCCAGTACTTC. The whole variable domain, filled in from reference TRBV15 and TRBJ2-5, reads DAMVIQNPRYQVTQFGKPVTLSCSQTLNHNVMYWYQQKSSQAPKLLFHYYDKDFNNEADTPDNFQSRRPNTSFCFLDIRSPGLGDTAMYLCATSRDFSGRYQETQYFGPGTRLLVL.

V and J are TRBV3-1 and TRBJ2-7; possible D gene TRBD1, 5 bases. CDR1 and CDR2 from the germline V gene are LGHDT and YNNKEL (reference sequence). V was pared by 1 base and J by 2 bases, with 9 bases between. The CDR3 is made up of 14 amino acids. CDR3 sequence reads: CASSQGTSTYEQYF. Written as DNA, the CDR3 is TGTGCCAGCAGCCAAGGGACATCTACCTACGAGCAGTACTTC.

V usage is TRBV5-1 and J usage is TRBJ2-1; TRBD1 matches at 9 bases. Germline lookup yields CDR1 SGHRS and CDR2 YFSETQ. V gave up 4 bases and J gave up 1 base; unmatched junction bases: 9. The CDR3 loop spans 17 amino acids. CDR3 amino acids: CASSNQPGQGSYNEQFF. The CDR3, as DNA: TGCGCCAGCAGCAATCAACCGGGACAGGGATCCTACAATGAGCAGTTCTTC.

This clonotype has a handful of counts. The V call is TRBV3-1, the J call TRBJ1-2; unclear D gene. The CDR3 runs to 15 residues. V was clipped by 4 bases and J by 4 bases, with 16 bases between them. The V gene's germline CDR1 is LGHDT and CDR2 YNNKEL (reference sequence). CDR3 in DNA: TGTGCCAGCAGCCCTCATCGGTCCAGAGGCTATGGCTACACCTTC. Its translation: CASSPHRSRGYGYTF. Looking up the rest from reference TRBV3-1 and TRBJ1-2 gives the full variable domain: DTAVSQTPKYLVTQMGNDKSIKCEQNLGHDTMYWYKQDSKKFLKIMFSYNNKELIINETVPNRFSPKSPDKAHLNLHINSLELGDSAVYFCASSPHRSRGYGYTFGSGTRLTVV.